The clone carrying this T cell receptor (beta chain) was detected once. This sample was taken from a study of technical replicates of blood from several donors. Germline V gives CDR1 SGHRS, CDR2 YFSETQ. Trimming shortened V by 0 bases and J by 0 bases, and 13 bases separated the two germline ends. The CDR3 totals 17 residues. Clones were sequenced by immunoSEQ multiplex PCR, and TCRdb holds only the in-frame ones, with some missing. The sample consists of 90,000 to 100,000 clones, approximately 94% of them appearing once. What was sequenced was T cells isolated from PBMCs. This TCR was recovered from a human donor in good health. This sequence joins TRBV5-1 and TRBJ1-5; D is perhaps TRBD1 (6 bases). The CDR3 sequence: CASSLDPQGSSNQPQHF. For the CDR3, the DNA is TGCGCCAGCAGCTTGGATCCTCAGGGGAGTAGCAATCAGCCCCAGCATTTT.